This T cell receptor beta chain was documented in a study of STAT5B mutations in CD4+ large granular lymphocyte leukemia. Data came from immunoSEQ multiplex PCR; TCRdb stores just in-frame clones and leaves some out. The repertoire includes 30,000 to 40,000 clones, just over 75% of them detected once, and roughly 6.9% sits in the top ten. With respect to this clone: Its specificity is unknown.

The CDR3 is made up of 16 amino acids. V lost 3 bases and J lost 2; bases outside the gene matches: 10. Germline V gives CDR1 SGHNT, CDR2 YENEEA. Study-wide findings and caveats: Patient CD4-sorted repertoires stayed more clonal than healthy ones after leukemic-clone removal. 25% of private leukemic clonotypes occurred rarely in other patients' non-leukemic repertoires.

Sequencing input: CD4+ T cells from blood buffy coats. V and J are TRBV11-3 and TRBJ2-7; 7 nucleotides agree with TRBD1. The sequence derives from a human donor in good health. CDR3 in DNA: TGTGCCAGCAGCTTGGCCCTGATCCAGGGGGCCTACGAGCAGTACTTC. It translates to CASSLALIQGAYEQYF.